The rows below give T cell receptor beta chains drawn from one sample of a study of beta chain features in type 1 diabetes. TCRdb's table, derived via immunoSEQ multiplex PCR, lists solely in-frame clones and lacks some. Among 240,000 or so clones listed, less than 35% were seen once. Sequencing was performed on central memory CD4+ T cells from blood. Every receptor here comes from a man younger than 45 in good health. Both conserved end residues are part of each CDR3. The D gene is left open where the match is weak. Clone sizes are given selectively: once, few, many, or a class where the clone is expanded.

J gene	clone size	V gene	D gene	CDR3 DNA	CDR3 protein
TRBJ2-7	-	TRBV19	-	TGTGCCAGCAAACCAGACTACAGGTCACGGGGCGAGCAGTACTTC	CASKPDYRSRGEQYF
TRBJ2-7	-	TRBV30	-	TGTGCCTGGAGGGTACGAGGGCAGTCCTACGAGCAGTACTTC	CAWRVRGQSYEQYF
TRBJ2-3	many	TRBV7-2	TRBD1	TGTGCCAGCACCTCGGCAGGGGGCACGACAGATACGCAGTATTTT	CASTSAGGTTDTQYF
TRBJ2-1	-	TRBV15	TRBD1	TGTGCCACCAGCGGAGACAGGGCCTACAATGAGCAGTTCTTC	CATSGDRAYNEQFF
TRBJ2-1	few	TRBV27	-	TGTGCCAGCAGTTTATGGGCGATAGCGCCAAACAATGAGCAGTTCTTC	CASSLWAIAPNNEQFF
TRBJ2-6	few	TRBV2	-	TGTGCCAGCAGACCTCAGGGGTCTGGGGCCAACGTCCTGACTTTC	CASRPQGSGANVLTF
TRBJ2-3	few	TRBV7-2	TRBD2	TGTGCCAGCAGCGGAGCGGGGGGGAAAACAGATACGCAGTATTTT	CASSGAGGKTDTQYF
TRBJ2-1	few	TRBV23-1	TRBD1	TGCGCCAGCAGTCAATCTCCTGACAGGGGGCGCTCGTGGTACAATGAGCAGTTCTTC	CASSQSPDRGRSWYNEQFF
TRBJ1-2	few	TRBV5-6	-	TGTGCCAGCAGCTTGGTTACAAATTCTAACTATGGCTACACCTTC	CASSLVTNSNYGYTF
TRBJ2-6	few	TRBV15	-	TGTGCCACCAGCAGTTGGGGAAAAACCAACGTCCTGACTTTC	CATSSWGKTNVLTF
TRBJ2-3	-	TRBV4-2	-	TGTGCCAGCAGCCACTCCCACCGGGACCCAGCCACAGATACGCAGTATTTT	CASSHSHRDPATDTQYF
TRBJ1-4	-	TRBV4-1	-	TGCGCCAGCAGCCCCTGGGGGCTCCTGACCCCTAACGAAAAACTGTTTTTT	CASSPWGLLTPNEKLFF
TRBJ2-2	once	TRBV14	-	TGTGCCAGCAGCCAAGTCCTCGGGCGGGGTGCCGGGGAGCTGTTTTTT	CASSQVLGRGAGELFF
TRBJ2-3	-	TRBV5-4	TRBD1	TGTGCCAGCAACGACAGGGGTGAGGGAGATACGCAGTATTTT	CASNDRGEGDTQYF
TRBJ2-7	-	TRBV6-5	-	TGTGCCAGCAGACCCGGGACGGCAAACTCCTACGAGCAGTACTTC	CASRPGTANSYEQYF
TRBJ2-5	-	TRBV7-2	-	TGTGCCAGCAGCCAAAAGTATGGGGGGCGGGAGACCCAGTACTTC	CASSQKYGGRETQYF
TRBJ2-3	few	TRBV18	TRBD2	TGTGCCAGCTCACCAGGAATGGCGGGGGGGGCCACAGATACGCAGTATTTT	CASSPGMAGGATDTQYF
TRBJ2-3	few	TRBV29-1	TRBD2	TGCAGCGTACCAACCGGGACTAGCGGTGGTGGTACGCAGTATTTT	CSVPTGTSGGGTQYF
TRBJ2-5	-	TRBV30	-	TGTGCCTGGAGTGTTGGCGGAGAGACCCAGTACTTC	CAWSVGGETQYF
TRBJ2-3	few	TRBV7-9	-	TGTGCCAGCAGCTTCTTAGCCGGAGATACGCAGTATTTT	CASSFLAGDTQYF
TRBJ2-1	-	TRBV28	-	TGTGCCAGCAGCTCTTTGAGCTCCTACAATGAGCAGTTCTTC	CASSSLSSYNEQFF
TRBJ2-7	-	TRBV7-9	TRBD1	TGTGCCAGCAGAGACAGGGGTGGGTCCTACGAGCAGTACTTC	CASRDRGGSYEQYF
TRBJ1-5	few	TRBV6-5	-	TGTGCCAGCAGTCTACGACAGAGCAATCAGCCCCAGCATTTT	CASSLRQSNQPQHF
TRBJ2-1	few	TRBV4-3	-	TGCGCCAGCAGACCGGGGGCGGGACGACCAAGGGGCAATGAGCAGTTCTTC	CASRPGAGRPRGNEQFF
TRBJ1-1	-	TRBV5-1	-	TGCGCCAGCAGCAAGGGGACGGGGAACACTGAAGCTTTCTTT	CASSKGTGNTEAFF
TRBJ1-6	few	TRBV5-1	-	TGCGCCAGCAGCTTGGTCAGGAATTCACCCCTCCACTTT	CASSLVRNSPLHF
TRBJ2-3	many	TRBV5-6	-	TGTGCCAGTCTGAGCGGAATCAGGACAGATACGCAGTATTTT	CASLSGIRTDTQYF
TRBJ1-2	-	TRBV4-3	-	TGCGCCAGCAGCCATACTGGACAGAGTAACTATGGCTACACCTTC	CASSHTGQSNYGYTF
TRBJ2-1	-	TRBV5-1	TRBD2	TGCGCCAGCAGCCCACTATCTAGCGGGAGCATGAGTGAGCAGTTCTTC	CASSPLSSGSMSEQFF
TRBJ2-1	-	TRBV7-6	TRBD1	TGTGCCAGCAGCTCCGGCTCGGGACAGTACAATGAGCAGTTCTTC	CASSSGSGQYNEQFF
TRBJ2-1	many	TRBV7-6	-	TGTGCCAGCAGCCGTGAGACCCTTTCGAAGCAGTTCTTC	CASSRETLSKQFF
TRBJ1-2	-	TRBV7-2	TRBD1	TGTGCCAGCAGCTTAGCTGGGGACAGCGGCTATGGCTACACCTTC	CASSLAGDSGYGYTF
TRBJ2-7	-	TRBV4-3	-	TGCGCCAGCAGCCAAGATAGAATTTCCTACGAGCAGTACTTC	CASSQDRISYEQYF
TRBJ2-1	many	TRBV5-1	-	TGCGCCAGCAGCTTGGGATCCAGCGGGCCGTACAATGAGCAGTTCTTC	CASSLGSSGPYNEQFF
TRBJ2-7	-	TRBV11-2	-	TGTGCCAGCACCCCCGGACTAAAGCAGTACTTC	CASTPGLKQYF
TRBJ2-3	-	TRBV5-1	-	TGCGCCAGCAGCACGGGGACGGCAGATACGCAGTATTTT	CASSTGTADTQYF
TRBJ1-2	-	TRBV15	-	TGTGCCACCAGCAGCACAACAGGGCTCTATGGCTACACCTTC	CATSSTTGLYGYTF
TRBJ1-2	-	TRBV5-1	-	TGCGCCAGCAGCGTCGAACCCGGGGTCAAATATGGCTACACCTTC	CASSVEPGVKYGYTF
TRBJ1-1	once	TRBV2	-	TGTGCCAGCACAGACCAATCGAACACTGAAGCTTTCTTT	CASTDQSNTEAFF
TRBJ1-2	few	TRBV30	-	TGTGCCTGTCTACAGGGTTTGTATGGCTACACCTTC	CACLQGLYGYTF
TRBJ2-7	-	TRBV29-1	TRBD1	TGCAGCGGGGGACAGCTTTACGAGCAGTACTTC	CSGGQLYEQYF
TRBJ2-1	-	TRBV20-1	-	TGCAGTGCTTCCCAGGGGCGGGAGCAGTTCTTC	CSASQGREQFF
TRBJ2-3	-	TRBV7-2	TRBD2	TGTGCCAGCAGCTCCCGACTAGCGGGGTATAGCACAGATACGCAGTATTTT	CASSSRLAGYSTDTQYF
TRBJ2-1	few	TRBV30	-	TGTGCCTGGAGTGGGGTCAATGAGCAGTTCTTC	CAWSGVNEQFF
TRBJ1-1	-	TRBV25-1	-	TGTGCCAGCAGGTTATCAATTGAAGCTTTCTTT	CASRLSIEAFF
TRBJ1-1	few	TRBV18	-	TGTGCCAGCTCACCTCCCATGCGGGGGAACACTGAAGCTTTCTTT	CASSPPMRGNTEAFF
TRBJ2-6	many	TRBV30	TRBD1	TGTGCCTGGTTCAGGGACAGGGGTAGATCTGGGGCCAACGTCCTGACTTTC	CAWFRDRGRSGANVLTF
TRBJ2-2	-	TRBV5-1	TRBD1	TGCGCCAGCTCCCTAGGACAGGGAACTACCGGGGAGCTGTTTTTT	CASSLGQGTTGELFF
TRBJ2-2	few	TRBV5-1	-	TGCGCCAGCAGCTCGCGGGTGGACACCGGGGAGCTGTTTTTT	CASSSRVDTGELFF
TRBJ2-5	many	TRBV6-5	TRBD1	TGTGCCAGCAGCCCAGGGGGAGAGACCCAGTACTTC	CASSPGGETQYF
TRBJ2-1	-	TRBV5-4	TRBD2	TGTGCCAGCAGCCGGACTAGCGGGGGGAACAATGAGCAGTTCTTC	CASSRTSGGNNEQFF
TRBJ1-3	-	TRBV15	-	TGTGCCACCAGCAGGGTAACAGGAAACACCATATATTTT	CATSRVTGNTIYF
TRBJ2-7	-	TRBV2	TRBD2	TGTGCCAGCACCTGGACTAGCGGGGGTTCCAACTACGAGCAGTACTTC	CASTWTSGGSNYEQYF
TRBJ2-7	-	TRBV23-1	TRBD2	TGCGCCAGCAGTCAATCGAAAACTAGCGGAGGCGAGTACTTC	CASSQSKTSGGEYF
TRBJ2-7	-	TRBV7-9	-	TGTGCCAGCAGCTCAGGATACGGAAGTAGTAGCTCCGAGCAGTACTTC	CASSSGYGSSSSEQYF
TRBJ2-5	few	TRBV5-4	-	TGTGCCAGCAGCTTGCCAGGGCGGGAGACCCAGTACTTC	CASSLPGRETQYF
TRBJ2-3	-	TRBV12-5	-	TGTGCTAGTGGTCCTGGAACACTTTCCACTACAGATACGCAGTATTTT	CASGPGTLSTTDTQYF
TRBJ1-1	-	TRBV20-1	-	TGCACCCCTACAGCGGGGGCTGAAGCTTTCTTT	CTPTAGAEAFF
TRBJ1-2	few	TRBV2	-	TGTGCCAGCAGGGGCCTGGAGGACTATGGCTACACCTTC	CASRGLEDYGYTF